One sample yielded the 27 T cell receptor beta chains listed below, sequenced in a study of CD4 and CD8 cells across lung adenocarcinoma regions. MiXCR, applied by TCRdb to the PCR reads, yields one record per CDR3 protein. The sample records approximately 20,000 distinct CDR3 sequences, 46% being singletons. Sequenced: CD4+ T cells from the margin of a lung tumor. Receptors were obtained from a male donor with lung adenocarcinoma. The CD4 and CD8 labels of this study may be unreliable.

The chain combines TRBV20-1 with TRBJ2-3; a possible D gene is TRBD2 (6 bases). This CDR3 contains 13 residues. Germline V gene lookup returns CDR1 DFQATT and CDR2 SNEGSKA (reference sequence). The DNA for the CDR3 is TGCGTTGCGGGAATGCCAGTCAAAGATATTCAGTATTTT. This encodes CVAGMPVKDIQYF.

The chain recombines TRBV27 with TRBJ2-1, with 7 bases aligning to TRBD1. The end of the DNA aligns better with TRBJ2-7, so the J call may be wrong. The CDR3 has 13 amino acids. CDR1 is MNHEY and CDR2 is SMNVEV in the germline V gene (reference sequence). CDR3 nucleotides: TGTGCCAGCAGTTGGACAGGCCAGGGCGAGCAGTACTTC. It is translated as CASSWTGQGEQYF.

The V and J genes are TRBV20-1 and TRBJ2-5; D possibly matches TRBD1 or TRBD2 (7 bases each). The J call may be in error: the DNA end matches TRBJ2-7 better. The CDR3 is made up of 14 amino acids. Germline assignment: CDR1 DFQATT and CDR2 SNEGSKA (reference sequence). This CDR3 is CSARGRGQHYEQYF. The CDR3 nucleotides are TGCAGTGCTAGGGGGAGGGGACAGCACTACGAGCAGTACTTC.

This clonotype has a count of ten or more. The gene calls are TRBV27 and TRBJ2-3, with D hard to call. Trimming took off 5 bases at V and 0 bases at J, with 9 bases between the two ends. Germline CDR1 MNHEY, CDR2 SMNVEV (reference sequence). The CDR3 covers 14 residues. CDR3: CASSRSRSTDTQYF. CDR3 nucleotides: TGTGCCAGCAGTCGGAGCAGAAGCACAGATACGCAGTATTTT.

Sample share makes this clonotype medium-sized. The chain carries TRBV20-1 and TRBJ2-1, with D perhaps matching TRBD1 or TRBD2 (5 bases each). Per the germline V gene, CDR1 is DFQATT and CDR2 is SNEGSKA (reference sequence). V was cut by 6 bases and J by 4 bases, with 19 bases left in between. The CDR3 runs 15 residues. CDR3 residues: CSATSPGLDYNEQFF. CDR3 DNA: TGCAGTGCCACCTCCCCGGGGCTAGATTACAATGAGCAGTTCTTC.

This clonotype was picked up many times. One end of the junction does not line up with germline, which may come from a read error. The chain couples TRBV7-2 to TRBJ2-3; D call uncertain. Germline CDR1 is SGHTA and CDR2 is FQGNSA. The CDR3 consists of 14 residues. CDR3 DNA: TGTGCCAGCAGTTTAGGGCCGAGGACAGATACGCAGTATTTT. Protein: CASSLGPRTDTQYF. The full variable domain, with the rest looked up from reference TRBV7-2 and TRBJ2-3, is GAGVSQSPSNKVTEKGKDVELRCDPISGHTALYWYRQSLGQGLEFLIYFQGNSAPDKSGLPSDRFSAERTGGSVSTLTIQRTQQEDSAVYLCASSLGPRTDTQYFGPGTRLTVL.

This clonotype was recorded at least ten times. The V gene is TRBV10-3, the J gene TRBJ2-2; 14 bases line up with TRBD2. Looked up from germline, CDR1 is ENHRY and CDR2 is SYGVKD. J was trimmed by 5 bases and V by 4 bases; bases with no gene match: 9. The CDR3 spans 18 residues. This CDR3 is CAISVSGTSGSRTGELFF. CDR3 bases: TGTGCCATCAGTGTTTCCGGGACTAGCGGGAGTCGAACCGGGGAGCTGTTTTTT.

This clonotype was counted ten times or more. The chain employs TRBV5-1 and TRBJ2-3, with a possible D match to TRBD1 (6 bases). CDR3 length equals 15 residues. Germline-derived CDR1 and CDR2 are SGHRS and YFSETQ. V lost 4 bases, J lost 7 bases, and 19 bases lay in between. The CDR3 DNA reads as TGCGCCAGCAGCATAGGGACAATTTCCTTTTATACGCAGTATTTT. Amino acid sequence: CASSIGTISFYTQYF.

In this sample, this clonotype turned up many times. Possible read error: a much larger clone is one base away. The V call is TRBV6-1, the J call TRBJ2-1; D is unresolved. Germline V gene data show CDR1 as MNHNS and CDR2 as SASEGT. V gave up 6 bases and J gave up 10 bases, with 16 bases separating them. The CDR3 length is 13 residues. CDR3 bases: TGTGCCAGCAGGGATCAGCCGTCCTACGAGCAGTTCTTC. Its protein product is CASRDQPSYEQFF.

By proportion, this clonotype is medium-sized. The V and J genes are TRBV6-4 and TRBJ2-1, with unresolved D. Trimming took 2 bases from V and 5 from J, leaving 7 bases between them. CDR1 is MRHNA and CDR2 is SNTAGT in the germline V gene. CDR3 length: 13 residues. The CDR3 nucleotides are TGTGCCAGCAGTGACGGGCCTAACAATGAGCAGTTCTTC. Translating it yields CASSDGPNNEQFF.

The V and J genes are TRBV27 and TRBJ2-4; D is perhaps TRBD2 (6 bases). Between the trimmed V and J ends, which lost 3 bases and 10 bases, there was a span of 19 bases. The CDR3 consists of 15 residues. The germline V gene encodes CDR1 MNHEY and CDR2 SMNVEV (reference sequence). The CDR3 DNA follows: TGTGCCAGCAGTTTGGGGCGCGGGGCCAAAGATATTCAGTACTTC. As protein: CASSLGRGAKDIQYF.

This rearrangement joins TRBV5-4 to TRBJ1-4; a possible D gene is TRBD1 (6 bases). This CDR3 spans 14 amino acids. V was pared by 3 bases and J by 8 bases, with 14 bases between. Germline V gives CDR1 SGHNT, CDR2 YYREEE (reference sequence). CDR3 bases: TGTGCCAGCAGCTCGGACAGTGTTCGGGAAAAACTGTTTTTT. Translation gives CASSSDSVREKLFF. The full variable domain, in which reference TRBV5-4 and TRBJ1-4 provide the parts outside the CDR3, is ETGVTQSPTHLIKTRGQQVTLRCSSQSGHNTVSWYQQALGQGPQFIFQYYREEENGRGNFPPRFSGLQFPNYSSELNVNALELDDSALYLCASSSDSVREKLFFGSGTQLSVL.

With regard to this clonotype: Sequence at one end of the junction differs from germline and may be a read error. V gene TRBV6-4 combines with J gene TRBJ2-4, with 12 bases lining up with TRBD2. CDR3 length equals 18 residues. Germline V gives CDR1 MRHNA, CDR2 SNTAGT. As DNA, the CDR3 is TGTGCCAGCAGTACCCGACTAGCGGGGGTACGGGCCAAAAACATTCAGTATTTC. The encoded protein is CASSTRLAGVRAKNIQYF.

This clonotype came up many times. The chain recombines TRBV6-1 with TRBJ2-7; 7 bases fit TRBD2. There are 17 residues in the CDR3. With V trimmed by 6 bases and J by 0 bases, 14 bases remained unmatched. Germline CDR1 is MNHNS and CDR2 is SASEGT. The CDR3: CASRSHTGGMDSYEQYF. The CDR3 DNA follows: TGTGCCAGCAGATCACACACGGGAGGTATGGACTCCTACGAGCAGTACTTC.

The J gene is TRBJ2-4, the V gene TRBV6-1; 10 nucleotides align to TRBD1. The CDR3 consists of 14 residues. V lost 6 bases to trimming and J lost 4 bases; unmatched junction nucleotides: 3. Looked up from germline, CDR1 is MNHNS and CDR2 is SASEGT. CDR3 sequence (DNA): TGTGCCAGCAGCGACAGGGGGCCGAAAAACATTCAGTACTTC. Its translation is CASSDRGPKNIQYF.

A note on this clonotype: An end of the junction differs from the germline gene, which may be a read error. The chain couples TRBV7-8 to TRBJ2-3; D is uncertain. The CDR3 is 15 residues long. The germline V gene encodes CDR1 SGHVS and CDR2 FQNEAQ. CDR3 in amino acids: CASSLGLCSKNTQYF. The CDR3 region has the DNA TGTGCCAGCAGCTTGGGCTTGTGCTCCAAAAATACTCAGTATTTC.

This clonotype has just one count. V and J are TRBV27 and TRBJ2-3; 8 bases agree with TRBD2. TRBJ2-7 matches the DNA end more closely, so the J call is doubtful. In germline, CDR1 is MNHEY, CDR2 SMNVEV (reference sequence). The CDR3 runs to 14 residues. The CDR3 loop is CAGSGGGAPDTQYF. The CDR3 DNA reads TGTGCGGGGAGCGGGGGCGGGGCGCCAGATACGCAGTACTTC.

Judged by abundance, this clonotype is medium-sized. The rearrangement links TRBV4-1 to TRBJ2-1, with unresolved D. V lost 1 base and J lost 8, with 12 bases in between. CDR3 length: 14 residues. Germline V lookup: CDR1 MGHRA, CDR2 YSYEKL. CDR3 bases: TGCGCCAGCAGCCAAGTGGCTAGTGGCGATGAGCAGTTCTTC. This gives the protein CASSQVASGDEQFF.

This clonotype was observed a few times. The V call is TRBV27, the J call TRBJ2-5, with D perhaps matching TRBD2 (6 bases). The J call may be incorrect, as the DNA end agrees better with TRBJ2-7. CDR1 MNHEY and CDR2 SMNVEV come from the germline V gene (reference sequence). CDR3 length equals 15 residues. Written as DNA, the CDR3 is TGTGCCAGCAGTTTAACCCGGGACTCAACCTACGAGCAGTACTTC. Protein: CASSLTRDSTYEQYF.

This clonotype occurred many times. The rearrangement links TRBV4-1 to TRBJ2-5, with D perhaps TRBD1 or TRBD2 (5 bases each). Germline V gene lookup returns CDR1 MGHRA and CDR2 YSYEKL. Trimming shortened V by 1 base and J by 7 bases, and 16 bases separated the two germline ends. The CDR3 consists of 15 residues. For the CDR3, the DNA is TGCGCCAGCAGCCAAGCCGGGGCTAGAATGGGGACCCAGTACTTC. Its protein is CASSQAGARMGTQYF.

A few counts support this clonotype. This chain links TRBV6-1 with TRBJ2-1; D is ambiguous. CDR3 length: 14 residues. Germline-derived CDR1 and CDR2 are MNHNS and SASEGT. Trimming stripped 5 bases from V and 8 bases from J, with 16 bases between. CDR3 residues: CASSPALKFDEQFF. The CDR3 DNA sequence: TGTGCCAGCAGTCCCGCTCTGAAGTTCGATGAGCAGTTCTTC.

The V and J genes are TRBV29-1 and TRBJ2-1; 7 bases map to TRBD1. The ends lost 7 bases at V and 0 bases at J; junction bases unmatched: 18. There are 18 residues in the CDR3. Germline lookup yields CDR1 SQVTM and CDR2 ANQGSEA. CDR3 region: CSATVVGQTISSYNEQFF. The CDR3 nucleotides read TGCAGCGCTACGGTCGTGGGACAGACCATTAGCTCCTACAATGAGCAGTTCTTC.

The chain links TRBV10-3 to TRBJ2-5, with 8 nucleotides matching TRBD1. The DNA matches TRBJ2-7 better at its end, which makes the J call doubtful. Germline V gene data show CDR1 as ENHRY and CDR2 as SYGVKD. The CDR3 is made up of 13 amino acids. The chain's CDR3 is CAILDRESYEQYF. The CDR3 DNA follows: TGTGCCATCCTGGACAGGGAATCTTACGAGCAGTACTTC.

This clonotype was seen more than once but under ten times. At one end the junction does not follow the germline gene, possibly because of a read error. J is TRBJ2-3 and V is TRBV10-2; 8 bases map to TRBD1. With the DNA end fitting TRBJ2-7 better, the J assignment may be wrong. This CDR3 is 14 amino acids long. Germline lookup yields CDR1 WSHSY and CDR2 SAAADI. The CDR3 is CGSRGLGATDTQYF. DNA for the CDR3: TGCGGCAGCAGGGGGCTGGGAGCCACAGATACGCAGTACTTC.

In this sample, this clonotype is large (0.1 to 1%). The chain links TRBV11-2 to TRBJ2-1; TRBD2 is a possible D gene (5 bases). Trimming stripped 1 base from V and 4 bases from J, with 11 bases between. Germline CDR1 and CDR2: SGHAT and FQNNGV. This CDR3 is 15 amino acids long. This CDR3 reads CASSLGEAEYNEQFF. The CDR3, as DNA: TGTGCCAGCAGCTTAGGGGAAGCGGAATACAATGAGCAGTTCTTC. The full variable domain, in which reference TRBV11-2 and TRBJ2-1 provide the parts outside the CDR3, is EAGVAQSPRYKIIEKRQSVAFWCNPISGHATLYWYQQILGQGPKLLIQFQNNGVVDDSQLPKDRFSAERLKGVDSTLKIQPAKLEDSAVYLCASSLGEAEYNEQFFGPGTRLTVL.

A note on this clonotype: Mismatch with germline at one junction end may stem from a read error. The chain couples TRBV4-1 to TRBJ2-4, with a tentative D call TRBD2 (6 bases). This CDR3 region has 16 residues. Germline V gene sequence: CDR1 MGHRA, CDR2 YSYEKL. Written as DNA, the CDR3 is TGCGCCAGCAGCCCCACGGGGGTGAGAGTCAAAAACATTCAGTATTTC. It yields the protein CASSPTGVRVKNIQYF.

The chain is built from TRBV6-1 and TRBJ2-4; 9 positions match TRBD2. The V segment lost 2 bases and the J segment 10 bases; nucleotides outside the gene matches: 21. Germline V CDR1 and CDR2: MNHNS, SASEGT. The CDR3 length is 19 residues. CDR3 bases: TGTGCCAGCAGTGAATTCGGCGGGAGGGGGGGCTTAGCCCAAGAGATTCAGTACTTC. This translates into CASSEFGGRGGLAQEIQYF.